These 17 T cell receptor beta chains were sequenced from one sample in a study of OX40 agonist ivuxolimab in advanced cancers. Generated by immunoSEQ multiplex PCR, the TCRdb table keeps only in-frame clones and is missing some. The sample holds around 68,000 clones, about 90% seen once. The sample was CD4+ or CD8+ T cells sorted from blood, taken in a trial of the OX40 agonist ivuxolimab. The receptors were gathered from an adult with an advanced solid tumor such as melanoma, head and neck, liver or kidney cancer.

The J gene is TRBJ2-1, the V gene TRBV19, with 8 bases aligning to TRBD2. Per germline, CDR1 LNHDA and CDR2 SQIVND (reference sequence). Trimming took 4 bases from V and 4 from J; bases not matched to a gene: 9. This CDR3 has 16 amino acids. CDR3 DNA: TGTGCCAGTAGTAAGAGCGCTAGCGGGCCTTACAATGAGCAGTTCTTC. This sequence encodes CASSKSASGPYNEQFF.

The rearrangement joins TRBV28 to TRBJ2-2; D perhaps matches TRBD2 (6 bases). Trimming removed 3 bases at V and 0 bases at J, with 20 bases between. Germline loops: CDR1 MDHEN, CDR2 SYDVKM. This CDR3 contains 19 residues. CDR3 sequence (DNA): TGTGCCAGCAGTTTTGAGGGGAGGAAGTATTCCGCGAACACCGGGGAGCTGTTTTTT. This encodes CASSFEGRKYSANTGELFF.

The CDR3 sequence: CSVALLGGGELFF. The DNA for the CDR3 is TGCAGCGTTGCACTACTGGGTGGGGGGGAGCTGTTTTTT. The chain carries TRBV29-1 and TRBJ2-2; D is uncertain. V was shortened by 4 bases and J by 8 bases, with 14 bases between the two germline ends. CDR1 is SQVTM, CDR2 ANQGSEA, per germline. The CDR3 spans 13 residues.

This chain links TRBV11-2 with TRBJ2-1; D is unclear. V was pared by 1 base and J by 3 bases, with 10 bases between. This CDR3 comprises 15 residues. The germline gives CDR1 SGHAT, CDR2 FQNNGV. In DNA, the CDR3 is TGTGCCAGCAGCTTAGGCATAAGTGACTACAATGAGCAGTTCTTC. Residues: CASSLGISDYNEQFF.

The rearrangement uses TRBV2 and TRBJ2-6; 7 bases line up with TRBD1. This CDR3 has 18 amino acids. Trimming removed 6 bases from V and 0 bases from J; junction bases left unmatched: 11. Germline V gives CDR1 SNHLY, CDR2 FYNNEI. CDR3 amino acids: CASRRFRTGFSGANVLTF. CDR3 coding DNA: TGTGCCAGCAGGAGATTCCGGACAGGTTTCTCTGGGGCCAACGTCCTGACTTTC.

The chain employs TRBV6-1 and TRBJ2-5, with 8 nucleotides matching TRBD1. V dropped 8 bases and J dropped 3; count of bases not matched to a gene: 11. Looked up from germline, CDR1 is MNHNS and CDR2 is SASEGT. The CDR3 is 15 residues long. The CDR3 nucleotides read TGTGCCAGCGGGGGTGCAGGGGGCAGCGAAGAGACCCAGTACTTC. It specifies CASGGAGGSEETQYF.

This chain joins TRBV7-6 and TRBJ2-7; TRBD1 aligns across 7 bases. Germline-derived CDR1 and CDR2 are SGHVS and FNYEAQ. This CDR3 region has 15 residues. J gave up 0 bases and V 5 bases, and 7 bases lay outside the gene matches. CDR3 nucleotide sequence: TGTGCCAGCAGCGGGTCGACAGGGCCCTCCTACGAGCAGTACTTC. It yields the protein CASSGSTGPSYEQYF.

This chain links TRBV6-6 with TRBJ1-6, with D possibly matching TRBD1 (6 bases). Germline CDR1 reads MNHNY; CDR2 reads SVGAGI (reference sequence). V lost 4 bases, J lost 9 bases, and 16 bases lay in between. The length of the CDR3 is 15 residues. The CDR3 nucleotides read TGTGCCAGCAGTTGGGACACTCTCTCAGGTTCACCCCTCCACTTT. It translates to CASSWDTLSGSPLHF.

The rearrangement links TRBV11-2 to TRBJ2-1; 8 nucleotides match TRBD2. Trimming took 0 bases from V and 3 from J; bases not matched to a gene: 13. CDR3 length: 19 residues. In germline, CDR1 is SGHAT, CDR2 FQNNGV. The CDR3 is CASSLDLDISGSFYNEQFF. In nucleotides, the CDR3 is TGTGCCAGCAGCTTAGATCTGGACATAAGCGGGAGTTTCTACAATGAGCAGTTCTTC.

The CDR3 DNA follows: TGTGCCAGCAGCTTGGGTGGGAACTCCTACGAGCAGTACTTC. Translated: CASSLGGNSYEQYF. The chain is built from TRBV5-5 and TRBJ2-7; D ambiguous. From germline, CDR1 is SGHKS and CDR2 YYEKEE (reference sequence). V lost 0 bases to trimming and J lost 0 bases, with 7 bases between them. The CDR3 loop spans 14 amino acids.

The chain is built from TRBV20-1 and TRBJ1-2; D not certain. Germline values: CDR1 DFQATT, CDR2 SNEGSKA (reference sequence). The CDR3 runs 10 residues. Trimming shortened V by 3 bases and J by 6 bases, and 5 bases separated the two germline ends. CDR3 sequence reads: CSASMDGYTF. The CDR3 coding sequence is TGCAGTGCTAGCATGGATGGCTACACCTTC.

CDR3 in amino acids: CASSPSLAGTGNTIYF. CDR3 bases: TGCGCCAGCAGCCCAAGCTTGGCTGGGACGGGAAACACCATATATTTT. The V call is TRBV5-1, the J call TRBJ1-3; D may be TRBD1 (5 bases). The CDR3 spans 16 residues. V was cut by 4 bases and J by 4 bases, with 18 bases left in between. The V gene's germline CDR1 is SGHRS and CDR2 YFSETQ. The whole variable domain, filled in from reference TRBV5-1 and TRBJ1-3, reads KAGVTQTPRYLIKTRGQQVTLSCSPISGHRSVSWYQQTPGQGLQFLFEYFSETQRNKGNFPGRFSGRQFSNSRSEMNVSTLELGDSALYLCASSPSLAGTGNTIYFGEGSWLTVV.

This clone was recorded only once. This chain links TRBV4-1 with TRBJ2-5, with TRBD2 matching over 7 bases. V lost 4 bases and J lost 5; bases outside the gene matches: 10. The CDR3 extends over 15 amino acids. Germline values: CDR1 MGHRA, CDR2 YSYEKL. CDR3 nucleotide sequence: TGCGCCAGCAGCCTAAGGATTAGCGGGTGGGAGACCCAGTACTTC. Its protein is CASSLRISGWETQYF.

This clone was seen only a few times. The chain joins TRBV27 to TRBJ2-7, with D possibly TRBD2 on 6 matching bases. Germline CDR1 reads MNHEY; CDR2 reads SMNVEV (reference sequence). The V gene lost 5 bases and the J gene lost 2 bases, with 10 bases spanning the gap. The CDR3 is 13 amino acids. DNA of the CDR3: TGTGCCAGCAGTCCGCGACTAGCCTACGAGCAGTACTTC. It specifies CASSPRLAYEQYF.

The chain links TRBV19 to TRBJ2-7, with a weak D call TRBD2 (6 bases). The V end lost 5 bases, the J end lost 0 bases, and 11 bases lay between the germline ends. Germline-derived CDR1 and CDR2 are LNHDA and SQIVND (reference sequence). The CDR3 is made up of 14 amino acids. The CDR3 sequence is CASSPQAGSYEQYF. Written as DNA, the CDR3 is TGTGCCAGTAGTCCCCAAGCGGGCTCCTACGAGCAGTACTTC. Full variable domain (rest looked up from reference TRBV19 and TRBJ2-7): DGGITQSPKYLFRKEGQNVTLSCEQNLNHDAMYWYRQDPGQGLRLIYYSQIVNDFQKGDIAEGYSVSREKKESFPLTVTSAQKNPTAFYLCASSPQAGSYEQYFGPGTRLTVT.

The chain couples TRBV5-6 to TRBJ2-2; no reliable D call. The CDR3 is 13 amino acids. V was clipped by 1 base and J by 7 bases, with 8 bases between them. Germline V lookup: CDR1 SGHDT, CDR2 YYEEEE. The CDR3 nucleotides read TGTGCCAGCAGCTTGCAGGTGGGCGGGGAGCTGTTTTTT. It is translated as CASSLQVGGELFF.

This sequence joins TRBV4-1 and TRBJ1-1; the D gene is possibly TRBD1 (6 bases). CDR1 is MGHRA, CDR2 YSYEKL, per germline. The CDR3 length is 14 residues. The germline V and J ends were trimmed by 4 bases and 1 base, with 10 bases remaining between them. CDR3 sequence: CASSLMTGNTEAFF. The CDR3, as DNA: TGCGCCAGCAGCCTAATGACAGGGAACACTGAAGCTTTCTTT.